This TCR beta chain was sequenced in a study of T cell responses to AZD1222 COVID-19 vaccine. Findings of the study overall: Females outnumbered males among donors, who were mostly white British; clonal diversity was possibly underestimated.

CDR3 size: 16 residues. Germline V CDR1 and CDR2: SGHNT, YENEEA. V was clipped by 0 bases and J by 10 bases; unmatched bases: 9. With regard to this clone: Its cognate antigen is unknown.

Sequencing was performed with immunoSEQ multiplex PCR; in TCRdb, only in-frame clones are kept and a portion is missing. This sample has some 67,000 clones, with around four fifths found just once. This TCR derives from an adult who received the AZD1222 COVID-19 vaccine. The specimen comprised peripheral blood, sampled 28 days after the second AZD1222 dose. The rearrangement uses TRBV11-3 and TRBJ2-1, with 10 bases lining up with TRBD2. CDR3 amino acids: CASSLDPSGGAGEQFF. CDR3 nucleotide sequence: TGTGCCAGCAGCTTAGATCCAAGCGGGGGGGCAGGCGAGCAGTTCTTC. Variable domain in full (rest from reference TRBV11-3 and TRBJ2-1): EAGVVQSPRYKIIEKKQPVAFWCNPISGHNTLYWYLQNLGQGPELLIRYENEEAVDDSQLPKDRFSAERLKGVDSTLKIQPAELGDSAVYLCASSLDPSGGAGEQFFGPGTRLTVL.